The 8 T cell receptor beta chains in this list originate from one sample, sequenced in a study of regulatory T cells in long-lasting Graves disease. Time point noted: newly diagnosed GD, antithyroid drugs for less than 3 months. PBMC RNA served as the TCR library source. CDR3 regions were amplified by Arm-PCR using iRepertoire HTBI primers to build TCR beta libraries. Each CDR3 protein gets one entry after TCRdb re-called the multiplex PCR reads with MiXCR. The repertoire holds over 500,000 distinct CDR3 sequences, roughly 15% seen once, with around 19% in the top ten. The same data also went into a second study, on T cells in Graves' hyperthyroidism and ophthalmopathy.

This specimen was peripheral blood mononuclear cells (PBMCs), taken at new diagnosis, from a patient treated with antithyroid drugs. The receptors were sampled from a woman in her 30s with Graves disease.

This clonotype was counted only a few times. The chain couples TRBV28 to TRBJ2-7; weak D call: TRBD2 (7 bases). Per the germline V gene, CDR1 is MDHEN and CDR2 is SYDVKM. This CDR3 spans 14 amino acids. Between the trimmed V and J ends, which lost 2 bases and 8 bases, there was a span of 16 bases. DNA for the CDR3: TGTGCCAGCAGTTTACGGGGGGCTTTGGGCAAGCAGTACTTC. Encoded protein: CASSLRGALGKQYF.

This clonotype occurred many times. J is TRBJ2-3 and V is TRBV7-2, with 9 positions matching TRBD2. J gave up 1 base and V 4 bases, and 0 bases lay outside the gene matches. The CDR3 spans 14 residues. Germline V CDR1 and CDR2: SGHTA, FQGNSA. In nucleotides, the CDR3 is TGTGCCAGCAGCTGGACTAGCGGCACAGATACGCAGTATTTT. Translated, it gives CASSWTSGTDTQYF.

This clonotype was seen ten or more times. V is TRBV5-6 and J is TRBJ1-1; D may be TRBD1 (5 bases). Germline V gene lookup returns CDR1 SGHDT and CDR2 YYEEEE. The CDR3 has 13 residues. V was shortened by 2 bases and J by 7 bases, with 12 bases between the two germline ends. The CDR3 here is CASSFGTTFEAFF. CDR3 sequence (DNA): TGTGCCAGCAGCTTTGGGACGACATTTGAAGCTTTCTTT. The whole variable domain, remainder taken from reference TRBV5-6 and TRBJ1-1, is DAGVTQSPTHLIKTRGQQVTLRCSPKSGHDTVSWYQQALGQGPQFIFQYYEEEERQRGNFPDRFSGHQFPNYSSELNVNALLLGDSALYLCASSFGTTFEAFFGQGTRLTVV.

V is TRBV9 and J is TRBJ2-2; TRBD2 aligns across 10 bases. The trim removed 0 bases at V and 15 bases at J, leaving 8 bases unmatched. The germline CDR1 and CDR2 sequences are SGDLS and YYNGEE. The CDR3 is 14 amino acids. The CDR3: CASSVESAGGPVFF. CDR3 in DNA: TGTGCCAGCAGCGTAGAGTCAGCGGGAGGGCCAGTGTTTTTT.

V and J are TRBV30 and TRBJ2-5; D gene ambiguous. Germline CDR1 GTSNPN, CDR2 SVGIG (reference sequence). CDR3 length: 12 residues. Trimming cost V 0 bases and J 3 bases, with 5 bases left between them. For the CDR3, the DNA is TGTGCCTGGAGTGTACAGAAAGAGACCCAGTACTTC. This translates into CAWSVQKETQYF.

The rearrangement joins TRBV28 to TRBJ2-2, with D unresolved. The CDR3 sequence is 14 residues long. Per the germline V gene, CDR1 is MDHEN and CDR2 is SYDVKM. The ends were cut back, 5 bases at V and 0 bases at J, with 7 bases in the middle. CDR3 loop: CASSVSPNTGELFF. The CDR3 nucleotides are TGTGCCAGCAGTGTCAGTCCGAACACCGGGGAGCTGTTTTTT. The whole variable domain, remainder taken from reference TRBV28 and TRBJ2-2, is DVKVTQSSRYLVKRTGEKVFLECVQDMDHENMFWYRQDPGLGLRLIYFSYDVKMKEKGDIPEGYSVSREKKERFSLILESASTNQTSMYLCASSVSPNTGELFFGEGSRLTVL.

On this clonotype: A much larger clone is a single base away; this may be a read error. The genes are TRBV5-1 and TRBJ2-7; D not certain. This CDR3 has 14 residues. Germline CDR1 SGHRS, CDR2 YFSETQ. The CDR3 nucleotides read TGCGCCAGCAGCTCCCAGACGGCAGGCTACGGGCAGTACTTC. Translating it yields CASSSQTAGYGQYF.

This clonotype was observed a handful of times. V usage is TRBV7-9 and J usage is TRBJ2-7; perhaps TRBD1 as D (6 bases). The CDR3 spans 15 residues. CDR1 SEHNR and CDR2 FQNEAQ come from the germline V gene (reference sequence). Between the trimmed V and J ends, which lost 2 bases and 4 bases, there was a span of 15 bases. The CDR3 DNA follows: TGTGCCAGCAGCTTACAGACAGGTGCAGGATACGAGCAGTACTTC. Translating gives CASSLQTGAGYEQYF.